This T cell receptor (beta chain) was obtained from a study of T cells in Graves' hyperthyroidism and ophthalmopathy (dated by TCRdb to 2018 to 2020). As for the study more broadly: Peripheral blood samples were taken at the time of initial diagnosis, prior to any treatment. To identify TCR V-J signatures that set the groups apart, the researchers used a discovery cohort of about a hundred patients, made up of around 42 with Graves' ophthalmopathy and some 55 with stable Graves' hyperthyroidism. Prospective prediction of ophthalmopathy was tested in an independent validation cohort of fewer than 20 hyperthyroidism patients and around 16 patients who later progressed to ophthalmopathy. The 95 to 100 discovery patients were randomly divided into training and test sets at a 7:3 ratio. The study also compared thyroid tissue and blood T-cell repertoires from about 6 Graves' hyperthyroidism patients. Once sampling was done, hyperthyroidism patients were given methimazole at a starting dose of 30 mg daily, whereas ophthalmopathy patients were given high-dose intravenous methylprednisolone. According to the paper, TCR Vbeta CDR3 sequencing was carried out on about 140 peripheral blood samples, which came from around 43 ophthalmopathy, roughly 75 hyperthyroidism and about 17 progressor patients. Broad study findings and their caveats: In cross-validation, a model built on a 13 V-J signature told ophthalmopathy apart from stable hyperthyroidism with 85% to 90% sensitivity and about 81% specificity, and in testing the same model reached 80%/75%. In validation, the model predicted progression to ophthalmopathy with roughly 70% sensitivity and about 72% specificity, a median of about 6 months before onset. No statistical method was used to fix the sample size in advance, and group allocation was not hidden from the investigators. Most expanded thyroid clonotypes (frequency above 0.001) were also detected in blood, a finding suggesting that blood repertoires may reflect thyroid immune responses.

Many counts were recorded for this clonotype. It lacks a known antigen. No much larger clone exists at a distance of one base, and base qualities are not known. Moderately to severely active disease, a Clinical Activity Score of at least 3, a NOSPECS grade of at least 4, and a duration under 3 months were present in ophthalmopathy patients. The study excluded patients with uncontrolled infections, other autoimmune diseases, pregnancy or lactation. Diagnoses were established on the basis of clinical symptoms, serum thyroxine and TRAb, thyroid ultrasound, and orbital computed tomography. Ficoll-Paque density gradient centrifugation was used to isolate PBMCs from 9.5 to 10 ml of fresh peripheral blood. Trizol reagent was used to extract total RNA, and RNA quality was then checked on an Agilent 2100 Bioanalyzer. TCR beta CDR3 regions were amplified from RNA transcripts. For the first round of RT-PCR on the TCR CDR3, the HTBI primer set was used together with the Qiagen OneStep RT-PCR kit. The libraries were constructed in a second round of multiplex PCR and then size-selected and purified. The libraries were sequenced on an Illumina HiSeq2000 using paired-end 100 bp reads. In the authors' own workflow: SOAPnuke was used to process the raw data, with reads discarded if the reads contained adapters or uncalled bases, had a mean Phred below 15, or lacked an exact constant-primer or identifier match. COPE v1.2.5 was used to merge the high-quality paired reads, and each unique nucleotide sequence was defined as a clonotype. Clonotypes were aligned to IMGT TRBV, TRBD and TRBJ reference segments using MiTCR v1.1. The analysis included only V-J combinations with a frequency above 0.0001, which together covered 99% to 99.2% of the repertoires. A TCS score was defined as the ratio between F50 (clonal expansion) and ExV (chaos), using BLOSUM62-based TCRdist between CDR3 peptides within each V-J. Welch's t-statistics and random forest reduced approximately 520 V-J features to about 12, which were used in a naive Bayes classifier (R e1071). TCRdb applied fastp at Q25 and MiXCR to the public reads, then kept only in-frame beta chains. A single entry per CDR3 protein holds the most common genes and DNA from its merged rows. TCRdb, not the authors, supplied the V and J calls. The sample table holds about 480,000 distinct CDR3 sequences, of which 24% were seen once. Together, the top ten hold over 9% of the sample.

This sequence was found in a woman aged 30 to 39 with Graves' ophthalmopathy. The sample comprised blood.

The CDR3 has the sequence CASSPLTSGGINEQYF. The nucleotide sequence is TGTGCCAGCAGTCCGCTCACTAGCGGGGGGATCAACGAGCAGTACTTC. The chain is made from TRBV27 and TRBJ2-7, with 12 middle bases fitting TRBD2. According to the germline V gene (reference sequence), CDR1 reads MNHEY and CDR2 reads SMNVEV. The CDR3 spans 16 residues, from the cysteine through the phenylalanine. Here the CDR3 DNA is all that survives: 48 bases in frame from base 1. V is trimmed back by 5 bases and J by 5 bases, and the junction contains 10 bases that no gene match accounts for.